The 4 T cell receptor beta chains listed next were all sequenced from one sample in a study of neurological immune-mediated disorders. Described time point: longitudinal time-point 2. TCRdb re-derived calls from the 5' RACE reads in MiXCR, one entry per CDR3 protein. The table has some 60,000 distinct CDR3 sequences, more than 8% seen once. The sequenced material came from PBMCs. The source of these receptors is a man in his thirties or forties in good health.

This clonotype was observed many times. The rearrangement uses TRBV4-1 and TRBJ2-6; possibly TRBD1 or TRBD2 for D (7 bases each). V was shortened by 3 bases and J by 0 bases, with 15 bases between the two germline ends. CDR3 length: 18 residues. The germline CDR1 and CDR2 sequences are MGHRA and YSYEKL. In DNA form, the CDR3 reads TGCGCCAGCAGCCAGCAGGGGGGGAGGTACTCTGGGGCCAACGTCCTGACTTTC. Amino acids: CASSQQGGRYSGANVLTF.

This clonotype has at least ten counts. The CDR3, as DNA: TGCAGTGCTAGGAGCACTATCCAGGGCTCCTACGAGCAGTACTTC. This gives the protein CSARSTIQGSYEQYF. The genes are TRBV20-1 and TRBJ2-7; possible D gene TRBD1, 5 bases. This CDR3 contains 15 residues. CDR1 DFQATT and CDR2 SNEGSKA come from the germline V gene (reference sequence). V lost 3 bases to trimming and J lost 0 bases, with 15 bases between them.

This clonotype has a count of ten or more. The chain combines TRBV2 with TRBJ1-4, with a tentative D call TRBD1 (6 bases). The CDR3 runs 17 residues. Between the trimmed V and J ends, which lost 8 bases and 0 bases, there was a span of 19 bases. Per the germline V gene, CDR1 is SNHLY and CDR2 is FYNNEI. CDR3 DNA sequence: TGTGCCAGCGGAAGTGGGGGACAAGTTGCAACTAATGAAAAACTGTTTTTT. Its protein is CASGSGGQVATNEKLFF.

This clonotype was detected ten times or more. This rearrangement joins TRBV5-1 to TRBJ2-7, with D perhaps TRBD2 (7 bases). Germline CDR1 reads SGHRS; CDR2 reads YFSETQ. The V end lost 10 bases, the J end lost 0 bases, and 23 bases lay between the germline ends. The CDR3 covers 16 residues. The CDR3 here is CAGGGGAHRSSYEQYF. In nucleotides, the CDR3 is TGCGCCGGGGGAGGGGGGGCACACAGGAGCTCCTACGAGCAGTACTTC.